The 2 T cell receptor beta chains reported below all come from one sample, sequenced in a study of Ad26.COV2.S vaccination and SARS-CoV-2 variants. Using immunoSEQ multiplex PCR, the repertoire was profiled, and TCRdb retains in-frame clones only, with some absent. The top ten clones hold roughly 3.5% of a sample with about 350,000 clones, about 85% of them seen once. Indicated treatment: about 20 received Ad26.COV2.S at low or high dose, single or two shots; about 5 received placebo; per-sample allocation not given. Day 63 after the first injection of vaccine or placebo was the sampling time. The source was peripheral blood, collected in a trial of Ad26.COV2.S vaccine versus placebo. The receptors stem from a person between 18 and 65 years old who received the Ad26.COV2.S COVID-19 vaccine or a placebo.

This rearrangement joins TRBV4-1 to TRBJ1-1, with D maybe TRBD1 (5 bases). Trimming removed 0 bases at V and 2 bases at J, with 10 bases between. CDR3 length equals 15 residues. The V gene's germline CDR1 is MGHRA and CDR2 YSYEKL. Written as DNA, the CDR3 is TGCGCCAGCAGCCAAGAGGGTACAGGTAACACTGAAGCTTTCTTT. The encoded protein is CASSQEGTGNTEAFF.

On this clone: Other DNA sequences in this specimen translate into the identical CDR3. The genes are TRBV11-2 and TRBJ2-5, with a tentative D call TRBD1 (5 bases). Germline CDR1 reads SGHAT; CDR2 reads FQNNGV. V gave up 1 base and J gave up 5 bases, with 11 bases separating them. The CDR3 consists of 14 residues. CDR3 in amino acids: CASSLGGPRETQYF. The CDR3 DNA sequence: TGTGCCAGCAGCTTAGGGGGCCCGCGGGAGACCCAGTACTTC.